Listed below are T cell receptor beta chains from one sample, sequenced in a study of spatial heterogeneity in lung cancer. MiXCR was run by TCRdb on the 5' RACE reads, yielding one entry per CDR3 protein. The table has 50,000 or so distinct CDR3 sequences, 12% seen once. This specimen consisted of PBMCs, obtained at follow-up. The source of these receptors is a male donor with early-stage non-small cell lung cancer. The CDR3 runs from the conserved cysteine through the conserved F or W. A D gene is named only where the DNA matches it firmly. The listing skips clone size in some rows; elsewhere it reads once, few, many or a size class.

v_call: TRBV7-6; clone_size: many; j_call: TRBJ2-3; d_call: -; cdr3_nt: TGTGCCAGCAGCTTAGGGGGGGGCCGGGATACGCAGTATTTT; cdr3_aa: CASSLGGGRDTQYF
v_call: TRBV10-3; clone_size: many; j_call: TRBJ2-6; d_call: -; cdr3_nt: TGTGCCATCGCACCACGGCAGAGCTCTGGGGCCAACGTCCTGACTTTC; cdr3_aa: CAIAPRQSSGANVLTF
v_call: TRBV15; clone_size: many; j_call: TRBJ2-5; d_call: -; cdr3_nt: TGTGCCACCAGCAGAGCCACAGGGCGGGAGACCCAGTACTTC; cdr3_aa: CATSRATGRETQYF
v_call: TRBV30; clone_size: many; j_call: TRBJ1-2; d_call: -; cdr3_nt: TGTGCCTGGAAACCAGCGGGGGCTAACTATGGCTACACCTTC; cdr3_aa: CAWKPAGANYGYTF
v_call: TRBV20-1; clone_size: -; j_call: TRBJ1-1; d_call: -; cdr3_nt: TGCAGCCTGGACAGACTGCAGACTGAAGCTTTCTTT; cdr3_aa: CSLDRLQTEAFF
v_call: TRBV6-2/TRBV6-3; clone_size: -; j_call: TRBJ2-1; d_call: -; cdr3_nt: TGTGCCAGCAGTTACTCGGTAACCTCCTCCTACAATGAGCAGTTCTTC; cdr3_aa: CASSYSVTSSYNEQFF
v_call: TRBV29-1; clone_size: many; j_call: TRBJ1-5; d_call: -; cdr3_nt: TGCAGCGCCGGGGCCCGCGATCAGCCCCAGCATTTT; cdr3_aa: CSAGARDQPQHF
v_call: TRBV6-1; clone_size: -; j_call: TRBJ2-5; d_call: TRBD2; cdr3_nt: TGTGCCAGCAACTCGTTGGGACTAGCGGGGATGGAGACCCAGTACTTC; cdr3_aa: CASNSLGLAGMETQYF
v_call: TRBV7-2; clone_size: -; j_call: TRBJ2-7; d_call: -; cdr3_nt: TGTGCCAGCACCTTTGGGATGTCAGGGGAAGAGCAGTACTTC; cdr3_aa: CASTFGMSGEEQYF
v_call: TRBV2; clone_size: -; j_call: TRBJ2-7; d_call: -; cdr3_nt: TGTGCCAGCAGTGCGGACCGGGCGGGAGAGCAGTACTTC; cdr3_aa: CASSADRAGEQYF
v_call: TRBV4-3; clone_size: many; j_call: TRBJ2-7; d_call: -; cdr3_nt: TGCGCCAGCAGCCAAGAATCGTGGGGCGAGCAGTACTTC; cdr3_aa: CASSQESWGEQYF
v_call: TRBV7-9; clone_size: few; j_call: TRBJ1-5; d_call: TRBD1; cdr3_nt: TGTGCCAGCCGGGGGGACAGGGGGCGTCAGCCCCAGCATTTT; cdr3_aa: CASRGDRGRQPQHF
v_call: TRBV6-5; clone_size: many; j_call: TRBJ1-2; d_call: -; cdr3_nt: TGTGCCAGCAGTTACGGGCGATTATACGGCTACACCTTC; cdr3_aa: CASSYGRLYGYTF
v_call: TRBV25-1; clone_size: many; j_call: TRBJ1-5; d_call: -; cdr3_nt: TGTGCCAGCAGTACGCGGTATAGCAATCAGCCCCAGCATTTT; cdr3_aa: CASSTRYSNQPQHF
v_call: TRBV2; clone_size: -; j_call: TRBJ1-5; d_call: -; cdr3_nt: TGTGCCAGCAGTGAAGGCCCCACAGGGATGGGGCCCCAGCATTTT; cdr3_aa: CASSEGPTGMGPQHF
v_call: TRBV27; clone_size: few; j_call: TRBJ1-1; d_call: -; cdr3_nt: TGTGCCAGCCGGCCCGGGCAAGGGGTCTCTTATGGGACTGAAGCTTTCTTT; cdr3_aa: CASRPGQGVSYGTEAFF
v_call: TRBV19; clone_size: -; j_call: TRBJ2-6; d_call: -; cdr3_nt: TGTGCCAGTAGTATGAAGGGAGATGGGGCCAACGTCCTGACTTTC; cdr3_aa: CASSMKGDGANVLTF
v_call: TRBV7-6; clone_size: -; j_call: TRBJ1-1; d_call: -; cdr3_nt: TGTGCCAGCAGCCTCCAGCCCCTGGGGGCGGGTGAAGCTTTCTTT; cdr3_aa: CASSLQPLGAGEAFF
v_call: TRBV11-3; clone_size: many; j_call: TRBJ2-1; d_call: TRBD2; cdr3_nt: TGTGCCAGCAGCCCCGGACTAGGGAGTTCCACGAGCGGAAACAATGAGCAGTTCTTC; cdr3_aa: CASSPGLGSSTSGNNEQFF
v_call: TRBV5-4; clone_size: -; j_call: TRBJ2-5; d_call: TRBD1; cdr3_nt: TGTGCCAGCAGCCCCCGGGACAGGGAAGAGACCCAGTACTTC; cdr3_aa: CASSPRDREETQYF
v_call: TRBV18; clone_size: few; j_call: TRBJ1-2; d_call: -; cdr3_nt: TGTGCCAGCTCACTCGCGGACAGAGACTATGGCTACACCTTC; cdr3_aa: CASSLADRDYGYTF
v_call: TRBV5-1; clone_size: few; j_call: TRBJ2-7; d_call: TRBD1; cdr3_nt: TGCGCCAGCAGCTTGACAGGGGGCAACGACGAGCAGTACTTC; cdr3_aa: CASSLTGGNDEQYF
v_call: TRBV7-2; clone_size: few; j_call: TRBJ2-3; d_call: TRBD2; cdr3_nt: TGTGCCAGCACCCTAGCGGGGGACACAGATACGCAGTATTTT; cdr3_aa: CASTLAGDTDTQYF
v_call: TRBV12-3/TRBV12-4; clone_size: few; j_call: TRBJ2-3; d_call: TRBD2; cdr3_nt: TGTGCCAGCAGCCGGACTAGCGGGAGGCGGGATACGCAGTATTTT; cdr3_aa: CASSRTSGRRDTQYF
v_call: TRBV9; clone_size: many; j_call: TRBJ2-5; d_call: TRBD2; cdr3_nt: TGTGCCAGCAGCGTAGCTGCGGGGGGCCAAGAGACCCAGTACTTC; cdr3_aa: CASSVAAGGQETQYF
v_call: TRBV2; clone_size: -; j_call: TRBJ1-5; d_call: -; cdr3_nt: TGTGCCAGCAGGGGAGATACAGTCAATCAGCCCCAGCATTTT; cdr3_aa: CASRGDTVNQPQHF
v_call: TRBV20-1; clone_size: many; j_call: TRBJ2-3; d_call: TRBD2; cdr3_nt: TGCAGTGCTTTTCGGACTAGCGGGAGAGGTGATACGCAGTATTTT; cdr3_aa: CSAFRTSGRGDTQYF
v_call: TRBV3-1; clone_size: many; j_call: TRBJ2-4; d_call: -; cdr3_nt: TGTGCCAGCAGCCTACGACAGGAAAACATTCAGTACTTC; cdr3_aa: CASSLRQENIQYF
v_call: TRBV28; clone_size: once; j_call: TRBJ1-2; d_call: TRBD1; cdr3_nt: TGCGCCAGCAGCCGTCCGGGACAGGGCCCCTATGGCTACACCTTC; cdr3_aa: CASSRPGQGPYGYTF
v_call: TRBV5-5; clone_size: -; j_call: TRBJ1-5; d_call: -; cdr3_nt: TGTGCCAGCAGCTTGTTGGAGAGCAATCAGCCCCAGCATTTT; cdr3_aa: CASSLLESNQPQHF
v_call: TRBV6-6; clone_size: many; j_call: TRBJ2-3; d_call: TRBD2; cdr3_nt: TGTGCCAGCAGCCACGAGGGAGGGCCTAGAGATACGCAGTATTTT; cdr3_aa: CASSHEGGPRDTQYF
v_call: TRBV20-1; clone_size: many; j_call: TRBJ2-7; d_call: TRBD2; cdr3_nt: TGCAGTGCCCCCGGACTAGCCTCCTACGAGCAGTACTTC; cdr3_aa: CSAPGLASYEQYF
v_call: TRBV7-6; clone_size: few; j_call: TRBJ2-7; d_call: -; cdr3_nt: TGTGCCAGCAGTTCGACAGGCTACGAGCAGTACTTC; cdr3_aa: CASSSTGYEQYF
v_call: TRBV12-3/TRBV12-4; clone_size: -; j_call: TRBJ1-3; d_call: -; cdr3_nt: TGTGCCAGCACCCTCATGCCCCGGCGCTCTGGAAACACCATATATTTT; cdr3_aa: CASTLMPRRSGNTIYF
v_call: TRBV20-1; clone_size: many; j_call: TRBJ2-7; d_call: -; cdr3_nt: TGCAGTGCTAGAGTAGAAGGTTTTTCCTACGAGCAGTACTTC; cdr3_aa: CSARVEGFSYEQYF
v_call: TRBV15; clone_size: -; j_call: TRBJ2-1; d_call: TRBD1; cdr3_nt: TGTGCCACCAGCGTATGGGTGACAGGGTATCAGGACAATGAGCAGTTCTTC; cdr3_aa: CATSVWVTGYQDNEQFF
v_call: TRBV6-5; clone_size: many; j_call: TRBJ1-4; d_call: -; cdr3_nt: TGTGCCAGCAGCCGGGGGGGGGCAGAGGAAAAACTGTTTTTT; cdr3_aa: CASSRGGAEEKLFF
v_call: TRBV5-5; clone_size: many; j_call: TRBJ2-7; d_call: TRBD2; cdr3_nt: TGTGCCAGCGGGACTAGCGGGACTTACGAGCAGTACTTC; cdr3_aa: CASGTSGTYEQYF
v_call: TRBV7-2; clone_size: -; j_call: TRBJ2-5; d_call: -; cdr3_nt: TGTGCCAGCAGCTTAGCGACCGGACTTGAGACCCAGTACTTC; cdr3_aa: CASSLATGLETQYF
v_call: TRBV9; clone_size: -; j_call: TRBJ1-4; d_call: -; cdr3_nt: TGTGCCAGCAGCGCCGAAGGCGGAAAACTGTTTTTT; cdr3_aa: CASSAEGGKLFF
v_call: TRBV12-3/TRBV12-4; clone_size: many; j_call: TRBJ2-3; d_call: -; cdr3_nt: TGTGCCAGCAGTTTCGGGGACGGACCCACAGATACGCAGTATTTT; cdr3_aa: CASSFGDGPTDTQYF
v_call: TRBV9; clone_size: -; j_call: TRBJ2-2; d_call: -; cdr3_nt: TGTGCCAGCAGACAGTTTCAGAACACCGGGGAGCTGTTTTTT; cdr3_aa: CASRQFQNTGELFF
v_call: TRBV7-2; clone_size: -; j_call: TRBJ2-5; d_call: TRBD2; cdr3_nt: TGTGCCAGCAGCCTCATCGCCTTAGCGGGAGGGCCGGGAGAGACCCAGTACTTC; cdr3_aa: CASSLIALAGGPGETQYF
v_call: TRBV12-3/TRBV12-4; clone_size: many; j_call: TRBJ2-7; d_call: -; cdr3_nt: TGTGCCAGCAGTTTTCTGGGCAAGAATCACCACGAGCAGTACTTC; cdr3_aa: CASSFLGKNHHEQYF
v_call: TRBV5-4; clone_size: -; j_call: TRBJ2-7; d_call: TRBD1; cdr3_nt: TGTGCCAGCAGCTGGTCACAGGGGAGCTCCTACGAGCAGTACTTC; cdr3_aa: CASSWSQGSSYEQYF
v_call: TRBV15; clone_size: many; j_call: TRBJ2-7; d_call: TRBD1; cdr3_nt: TGTGCCACCAGCAGAGATCAGACAGGGTACCGCGAGCAGTACTTC; cdr3_aa: CATSRDQTGYREQYF
v_call: TRBV7-6; clone_size: -; j_call: TRBJ1-2; d_call: -; cdr3_nt: TGTGCCAGCAGCTTAGGGACTAACTATGGCTACACCTTC; cdr3_aa: CASSLGTNYGYTF
v_call: TRBV28; clone_size: many; j_call: TRBJ1-6; d_call: -; cdr3_nt: TGTGCCAGCAGTTTGCGTGTGACAGGAGCCAATTCACCCCTCCACTTT; cdr3_aa: CASSLRVTGANSPLHF
v_call: TRBV2; clone_size: few; j_call: TRBJ1-2; d_call: -; cdr3_nt: TGTGCCAGCAGTAGGCAGGACTATGGCTACACCTTC; cdr3_aa: CASSRQDYGYTF
v_call: TRBV20-1; clone_size: many; j_call: TRBJ2-5; d_call: TRBD2; cdr3_nt: TGCAGTGCTAACCCGACTAGCGGCCAAGAGACCCAGTACTTC; cdr3_aa: CSANPTSGQETQYF
v_call: TRBV12-3/TRBV12-4; clone_size: few; j_call: TRBJ1-1; d_call: -; cdr3_nt: TGTGCCAGCAGTTTAGCGGGGAGGAACACTGAAGCTTTCTTT; cdr3_aa: CASSLAGRNTEAFF
v_call: TRBV12-3/TRBV12-4; clone_size: many; j_call: TRBJ2-1; d_call: -; cdr3_nt: TGTGCCAGCAGATTCTCTCGGGGGAGCAATGAGCAGTTCTTC; cdr3_aa: CASRFSRGSNEQFF
v_call: TRBV6-5; clone_size: few; j_call: TRBJ1-1; d_call: -; cdr3_nt: TGTGCCAGCAGTTACTCGTCAGGGGCCTACACTGAAGCTTTCTTT; cdr3_aa: CASSYSSGAYTEAFF
v_call: TRBV18; clone_size: many; j_call: TRBJ1-1; d_call: TRBD1; cdr3_nt: TGTGCCAGCTCACCACGGGACAGGGCGTTAAGGACTGAAGCTTTCTTT; cdr3_aa: CASSPRDRALRTEAFF
v_call: TRBV4-2; clone_size: -; j_call: TRBJ2-7; d_call: -; cdr3_nt: TGTGTCAGCAGCCAAGTTTCGGGCAGGGAGAGGGACGAGCAGTACTTC; cdr3_aa: CVSSQVSGRERDEQYF
v_call: TRBV29-1; clone_size: many; j_call: TRBJ2-3; d_call: -; cdr3_nt: TGCAGCGTTGCAGGGGCCACAGATACGCAGTATTTT; cdr3_aa: CSVAGATDTQYF
v_call: TRBV7-2; clone_size: -; j_call: TRBJ2-3; d_call: -; cdr3_nt: TGTGCCAGCAGCCTGGCCGGGGGGCAAGCAGATACGCAGTATTTT; cdr3_aa: CASSLAGGQADTQYF